Listed below are T cell receptor beta chains from one sample, sequenced in a study of blood T cell repertoires in COVID-19. Produced via immunoSEQ multiplex PCR; TCRdb's table is partial and in-frame only. The profile shows some 97,000 clones, approximately 86% of them singletons. The specimen sequenced was peripheral blood. These receptors were taken from a man aged 50 or older with active or convalescent COVID-19. Both conserved end residues are part of each CDR3. The D gene is left open where the match is weak. Not every row has a clone size; where given, it reads once, few, many or a size class.

D: .; V: TRBV10-3; J: TRBJ2-3; size: once; CDR3: CAARDSDTQYF; DNA: TGTGCCGCACGGGACTCAGATACGCAGTATTTT
D: .; V: TRBV11-3; J: TRBJ1-2; size: few; CDR3: CASSSGGTTNYGYTF; DNA: TGTGCCAGCAGCTCCGGGGGGACTACTAACTATGGCTACACCTTC
D: .; V: TRBV6-1; J: TRBJ1-5; size: .; CDR3: CASSEYVQQGNQPQHF; DNA: TGTGCCAGCAGTGAATACGTCCAGCAGGGCAATCAGCCCCAGCATTTT
D: TRBD2; V: TRBV5-4; J: TRBJ2-3; size: .; CDR3: CASRGSGLAGVEDTQYF; DNA: TGTGCCAGCAGGGGGTCGGGACTAGCGGGAGTTGAAGATACGCAGTATTTT
D: TRBD2; V: TRBV24-1; J: TRBJ2-1; size: .; CDR3: CAAAGLAMYNEQFF; DNA: TGTGCCGCGGCGGGACTAGCGATGTACAATGAGCAGTTCTTC
D: .; V: TRBV5-1; J: TRBJ1-1; size: .; CDR3: CASSLGAGLTEAFF; DNA: TGCGCCAGCAGCTTGGGTGCGGGGTTGACTGAAGCTTTCTTT
D: .; V: TRBV15; J: TRBJ1-1; size: .; CDR3: CATSSAGFGDTEAFF; DNA: TGTGCCACCAGCAGTGCAGGGTTCGGTGACACTGAAGCTTTCTTT
D: .; V: TRBV4-1; J: TRBJ2-1; size: .; CDR3: CASSQAQRDTYNEQFF; DNA: TGCGCCAGCAGCCAAGCACAGCGGGACACCTACAATGAGCAGTTCTTC
D: .; V: TRBV28; J: TRBJ1-3; size: few; CDR3: CASSPTGPSGNTIYF; DNA: TGTGCCAGCAGCCCCACAGGGCCCTCTGGAAACACCATATATTTT
D: .; V: TRBV24-1; J: TRBJ2-5; size: .; CDR3: CATSDDLEETQYF; DNA: TGTGCCACCAGTGATGACTTAGAAGAGACCCAGTACTTC
D: .; V: TRBV5-1; J: TRBJ2-7; size: .; CDR3: CASSPDRDYEQYF; DNA: TGCGCCAGCAGCCCGGACCGGGACTACGAGCAGTACTTC